This T cell receptor beta chain was sequenced in a study of T cell responses to AZD1222 COVID-19 vaccine. CDR3 length: 15 amino acids. Germline V gene data show CDR1 as MNHEY and CDR2 as SVGEGT. Unmatched junction bases numbered 2, after V lost 0 bases and J lost 4 bases. Data came from immunoSEQ multiplex PCR; TCRdb stores just in-frame clones and leaves some out. Among some 94,000 clones listed, approximately 90% were seen once. The source is an adult in good health. This chain joins TRBV6-2 or TRBV6-3 and TRBJ2-7; TRBD2 aligns across 11 bases. Sample: peripheral blood, taken on day 0 of AZD1222 vaccination. The CDR3 DNA is TGTGCCAGCAGTTACTCGCGGACTAGCGGGTACGAGCAGTACGTC. Translating gives CASSYSRTSGYEQYV.